These T cell receptor beta chains were read from a single sample in a study of technical replicates of blood from a handful of donors. Data came from immunoSEQ multiplex PCR; TCRdb stores just in-frame clones and leaves some out. The sample has approximately 59,000 clones, roughly 96% seen once. What was sequenced was PBMCs. The receptor set was obtained from a human donor in good health. Some clones in this sample may be carry-over from other donors' samples. CDR3s include the opening cysteine and the closing phenylalanine or tryptophan.

J	V	CDR3
TRBJ1-2	TRBV5-1	CASSLQGTDGYTF
TRBJ2-5	TRBV4-3	CASSQDWPVSETQYF
TRBJ1-5	TRBV4-3	CASSQEIQGPNQPQHF
TRBJ1-5	TRBV9	CASSDRTKHQPQHF
TRBJ2-3	TRBV9	CASSARTGEDTQYF
TRBJ2-6	TRBV7-9	CASSLGAVANVLTF
TRBJ2-3	TRBV4-3	CASSQQLAATDTQYF
TRBJ1-1	TRBV30	CAWSLDTEAFF
TRBJ1-5	TRBV2	CASGMDNNQPQHF
TRBJ1-6	TRBV11-2	CASSKQGEGDNSPLHF
TRBJ2-3	TRBV21-1	CASSKGTSGTQYF
TRBJ1-1	TRBV12-5	CASGFGLRTEAFF
TRBJ2-2	TRBV4-3	CASSPRGGGGRQNTGELFF
TRBJ2-3	TRBV13	CASSRPEGFGVTDTQYF
TRBJ2-5	TRBV7-3	CASSPRGGHQETQYF
TRBJ1-1	TRBV13	CASSLYRVSEAFF
TRBJ2-4	TRBV7-6	CASSLVSVGRLAKNIQYF
TRBJ2-7	TRBV9	CASSVVEGANEQYF
TRBJ2-7	TRBV14	CASSQVISYEQYF
TRBJ1-1	TRBV30	CAWRAGGNTEAFF